The text below deals with one T cell receptor beta chain. This CDR3 is 15 amino acids long. V lost 4 bases and J 7 bases, leaving 17 bases between the germline ends. The germline V gene encodes CDR1 LGHNA and CDR2 YSLEER. This sample stems from a study of blood T cell repertoires in COVID-19. The method was immunoSEQ multiplex PCR; TCRdb's version includes in-frame clones alone and lacks a portion of them. Seen here are under 200,000 clones, around 82% observed once, and the top ten hold roughly 1.2%. The specimen was peripheral blood. The TCR comes from a man between 60 and 75 years old who had recovered from COVID-19. The V gene is TRBV4-3, the J gene TRBJ1-5; D gene unclear. CDR3 sequence (DNA): TGCGCCAGCAGCCGGGAGGCAGGCTTATTCCAGCCCCAGCATTTT. Residues: CASSREAGLFQPQHF.